These T cell receptor beta chains were read from a single sample in a study of CD8+ T cells in alopecia areata. Sequenced by immunoSEQ multiplex PCR; TCRdb stores in-frame clones only, minus some. Here the sample spans 110,000 to 150,000 clones, around two thirds being singletons. The specimen sequenced was CD8+ T cells sorted from blood. These receptors were obtained from a human donor in good health. CDR3s include the opening cysteine and the closing phenylalanine or tryptophan. The D gene is left open where the match is weak.

TRBJ2-1 | TRBV6-1 | NA | TGTGCCACCCGATCAACAGTCCTCCACAATGAGCAGTTCTTC | CATRSTVLHNEQFF
TRBJ2-7 | TRBV5-1 | NA | TGCGCCAGCAGCTCGGACTACGAGCAGTACTTC | CASSSDYEQYF
TRBJ2-5 | TRBV9 | NA | TGTGCCAGCAGCCGGGACTCGATGTGGGAGACCCAGTACTTC | CASSRDSMWETQYF
TRBJ2-2 | TRBV27 | NA | TGTGCCACCCGGGGGCAGGGAAGGAGCGCGAACACCGGGGAGCTGTTTTTT | CATRGQGRSANTGELFF
TRBJ2-2 | TRBV28 | TRBD1 | TGTGCCAGTATAGAGACAGGGTCAAACACCGGGGAGCTGTTTTTT | CASIETGSNTGELFF
TRBJ2-2 | TRBV6-5 | NA | TGTGCCAGCAGGTTCTTATTCGCGAACACCGGGGAGCTGTTTTTT | CASRFLFANTGELFF
TRBJ2-7 | TRBV6-5 | NA | TGTGCCAGCAGTTACTCGAAATACGAGCAGTACTTC | CASSYSKYEQYF
TRBJ2-5 | TRBV6-5 | TRBD2 | TGTGCCAGCAGTTCGACTAGCGGGAGGTTTGAGACCCAGTACTTC | CASSSTSGRFETQYF
TRBJ2-5 | TRBV5-6 | NA | TGTGCCAGCAGCTTGAAAACGGGCCTCGGGGTAGTGGAGACCCAGTACTTC | CASSLKTGLGVVETQYF
TRBJ2-7 | TRBV28 | NA | TGTGCCAGCAATCCCGTGTCGAGCTCCTACGAGCAGTACTTC | CASNPVSSSYEQYF
TRBJ2-7 | TRBV7-6 | TRBD2 | TGTGCCAGCAGCGCCGGACTAGCGGGAGGCCCGAGCTCCTACGAGCAGTACTTC | CASSAGLAGGPSSYEQYF
TRBJ2-5 | TRBV7-9 | TRBD2 | TGTGCCAGCAGCCTAGCGGAACAAGAGACCCAGTACTTC | CASSLAEQETQYF
TRBJ2-4 | TRBV2 | TRBD1 | TGTGCCACAGGCGAAACAGGGGCCGAAAACATTCAGTACTTC | CATGETGAENIQYF
TRBJ2-4 | TRBV5-1 | NA | TGCGCCAGCAGCGGAGGGGACGGAGAAAACATTCAGTACTTC | CASSGGDGENIQYF
TRBJ2-3 | TRBV6-6 | NA | TGTGCCAGCAGTTTAGGGGGGTCCACAGATACGCAGTATTTT | CASSLGGSTDTQYF
TRBJ2-7 | TRBV9 | NA | TGTGCCAGCAGCGTAGCAGACACCTACGAGCAGTACTTC | CASSVADTYEQYF
TRBJ2-7 | TRBV5-1 | NA | TGCGCCAGCAGTCCGGACCTGAACAGGCCGGTTTACGAGCAGTACTTC | CASSPDLNRPVYEQYF